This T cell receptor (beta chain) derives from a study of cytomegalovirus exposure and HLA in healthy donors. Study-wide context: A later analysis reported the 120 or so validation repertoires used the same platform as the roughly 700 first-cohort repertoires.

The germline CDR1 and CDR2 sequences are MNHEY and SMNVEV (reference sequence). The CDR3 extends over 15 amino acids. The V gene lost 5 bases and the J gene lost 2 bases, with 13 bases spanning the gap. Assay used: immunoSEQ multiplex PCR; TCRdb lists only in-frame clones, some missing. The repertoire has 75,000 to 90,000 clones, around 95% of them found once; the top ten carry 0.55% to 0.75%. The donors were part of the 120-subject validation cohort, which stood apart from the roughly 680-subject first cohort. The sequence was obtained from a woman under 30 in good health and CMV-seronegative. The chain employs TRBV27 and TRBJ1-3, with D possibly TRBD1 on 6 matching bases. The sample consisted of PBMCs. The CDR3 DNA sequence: TGTGCCAGCAGTCCACAGGGACGGACTGGAAACACCATATATTTT. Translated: CASSPQGRTGNTIYF.